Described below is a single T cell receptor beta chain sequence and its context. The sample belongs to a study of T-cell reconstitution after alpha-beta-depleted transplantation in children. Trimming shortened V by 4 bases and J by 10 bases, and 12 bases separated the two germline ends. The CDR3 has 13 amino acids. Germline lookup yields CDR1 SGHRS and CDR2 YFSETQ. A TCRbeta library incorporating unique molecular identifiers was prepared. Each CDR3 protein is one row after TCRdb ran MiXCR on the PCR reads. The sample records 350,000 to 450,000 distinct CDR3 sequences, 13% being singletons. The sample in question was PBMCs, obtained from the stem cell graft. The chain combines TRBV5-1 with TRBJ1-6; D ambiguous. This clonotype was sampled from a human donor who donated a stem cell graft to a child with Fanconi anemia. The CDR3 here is CASSPDEVSPLHF. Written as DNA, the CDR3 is TGCGCCAGCAGCCCGGACGAGGTCTCACCCCTCCACTTT.